Below are 14 T cell receptor beta chains sequenced from a single sample in a study of response to subunit inactivated influenza vaccine. Each CDR3 protein is one row after TCRdb ran MiXCR on the RT-PCR reads. The sample carries about 190,000 distinct CDR3 sequences, about an eighth recorded once. The specimen comprised CD8+ T cells sorted from PBMCs, sampled roughly 5 days after vaccination. These TCRs come from a man aged 50 to 59 who received an inactivated influenza vaccine.

The chain couples TRBV12-3 or TRBV12-4 to TRBJ2-3; the match to TRBD1 covers 7 bases. The CDR3 has 14 residues. The V and J ends lost 5 bases and 4 bases, in that order; junction bases with no gene match: 6. The chain's CDR3 is CASSQTGIADTQYF. For the CDR3, the DNA is TGTGCCAGCAGTCAGACAGGGATTGCAGATACGCAGTATTTT.

At least ten counts were recorded for this clonotype. The chain employs TRBV24-1 and TRBJ2-1; 8 nucleotides match TRBD1. After removal of 7 bases from V and 11 bases from J, the junction contained 6 bases not matched to a gene. CDR1 and CDR2 (germline): KGHDR, SFDVKD. The CDR3 covers 12 residues. The CDR3 here is CATRDTGGQQFF. The DNA for the CDR3 is TGTGCCACCAGAGACACAGGGGGGCAGCAGTTCTTC.

J is TRBJ2-1 and V is TRBV4-3, with 8 bases aligning to TRBD2. V lost 3 bases, J lost 7 bases, and 14 bases stayed unmatched. From germline, CDR1 is LGHNA and CDR2 YSLEER. The CDR3 extends over 17 amino acids. The CDR3 bases are TGCGCCAGCAGCCAGGATGGACTAGCCCCACGTTTGAATGAGCAGTTCTTC. Translated: CASSQDGLAPRLNEQFF.

At least ten counts were recorded for this clonotype. The chain carries TRBV12-3 or TRBV12-4 and TRBJ2-1, with 7 bases aligning to TRBD1. The CDR3 is made up of 15 amino acids. With V trimmed by 3 bases and J by 5 bases, 7 bases remained unmatched. CDR3: CASSFVGQENNEQFF. In nucleotides, the CDR3 is TGTGCCAGCAGTTTCGTAGGACAGGAGAACAATGAGCAGTTCTTC.

This clonotype was detected a few times. The chain has TRBV7-8 and TRBJ2-3, with D possibly being TRBD2 (6 bases). Germline V gene sequence: CDR1 SGHVS, CDR2 FQNEAQ. V was cut by 2 bases and J by 1 base, with 7 bases left in between. The CDR3 loop spans 14 amino acids. CDR3 sequence: CASSLSGGTDTQYF. The CDR3 bases are TGTGCCAGCAGCTTATCGGGGGGCACAGATACGCAGTATTTT.

In its sample, this clonotype was seen a few times. The chain is built from TRBV27 and TRBJ2-7; D gene ambiguous. Germline CDR1 and CDR2: MNHEY and SMNVEV (reference sequence). This CDR3 is built from 15 residues. The V end lost 2 bases, the J end lost 3 bases, and 14 bases lay between the germline ends. The chain's CDR3 is CASSLGQAMVYEQYF. As DNA, the CDR3 is TGTGCCAGCAGTTTAGGGCAGGCGATGGTCTACGAGCAGTACTTC.

This chain uses TRBV6-5 with TRBJ1-2, with D uncertain. Between the trimmed V and J ends, which lost 8 bases and 3 bases, there was a span of 7 bases. Germline CDR1 and CDR2: MNHEY and SVGAGI. The CDR3 spans 11 residues. The CDR3 bases are TGTGCCAGCGGGGTAGACTATGGCTACACCTTC. As protein: CASGVDYGYTF.

A few counts support this clonotype. The rearrangement joins TRBV11-2 to TRBJ2-7; 7 bases are shared with TRBD1. Germline lookup yields CDR1 SGHAT and CDR2 FQNNGV. Trimming cost V 4 bases and J 6 bases; bases outside gene matches: 3. The CDR3 loop spans 12 amino acids. CDR3 amino acids: CASSYRGSEQYF. CDR3 bases: TGTGCCAGCAGCTACAGGGGATCCGAGCAGTACTTC.

The rearrangement uses TRBV6-2 or TRBV6-3 and TRBJ2-1; 9 nucleotides match TRBD1. Germline lookup yields CDR1 MNHEY and CDR2 SVGEGT. The CDR3 runs 14 residues. Unmatched junction bases numbered 4, after V lost 0 bases and J lost 10 bases. The CDR3 loop reads CASSYSSDRGEQFF. The CDR3 nucleotides are TGTGCCAGCAGTTACTCTTCCGACAGGGGGGAGCAGTTCTTC.

This clonotype has more than one count but fewer than ten. This chain links TRBV10-3 with TRBJ2-1; D not resolved. The CDR3 consists of 15 residues. V lost 2 bases and J lost 5, with 13 bases in between. Germline lookup yields CDR1 ENHRY and CDR2 SYGVKD. CDR3 nucleotide sequence: TGTGCCATCAGTGAGGTCCTAGGCTTAAACAATGAGCAGTTCTTC. This encodes CAISEVLGLNNEQFF.

The chain couples TRBV6-2 or TRBV6-3 to TRBJ2-7, with 7 bases that match TRBD2. CDR1 is MNHEY and CDR2 is SVGEGT in the germline V gene. The CDR3 runs 12 residues. The V and J ends lost 8 bases and 4 bases, in that order; junction bases with no gene match: 5. The CDR3 reads CASATSPYEQYF. The CDR3 coding sequence is TGTGCCAGCGCGACTAGCCCTTACGAGCAGTACTTC.

This clonotype was picked up a small number of times. The J gene is TRBJ1-4, the V gene TRBV7-9, with 7 nucleotides matching TRBD1. The V gene end was trimmed by 5 bases and the J gene end by 0 bases; junction bases not matched to a gene: 3. The CDR3 contains 15 residues. Germline-derived CDR1 and CDR2 are SEHNR and FQNEAQ (reference sequence). This chain's CDR3 is CASSGQATTNEKLFF. Written as DNA, the CDR3 is TGTGCCAGCAGCGGACAGGCCACAACTAATGAAAAACTGTTTTTT.

This clonotype has more than one count but fewer than ten. This chain joins TRBV6-1 and TRBJ1-1; D is unresolved. This CDR3 comprises 14 residues. Germline CDR1 MNHNS, CDR2 SASEGT. V lost 6 bases and J 6 bases, leaving 17 bases between the germline ends. In DNA form, the CDR3 reads TGTGCCAGCAGACATTCTTTTATCTACGCTGAAGCTTTCTTT. The encoded protein is CASRHSFIYAEAFF.

The V and J genes are TRBV5-1 and TRBJ1-1; 7 bases match TRBD1. With V trimmed by 3 bases and J by 2 bases, 7 bases remained unmatched. The CDR3 is made up of 15 amino acids. Germline CDR1 SGHRS, CDR2 YFSETQ. The CDR3 DNA is TGCGCCAGCAGCTGGGGGACAGAGCTAAACACTGAAGCTTTCTTT. This translates into CASSWGTELNTEAFF. Drawing the rest from reference TRBV5-1 and TRBJ1-1, the complete variable domain is KAGVTQTPRYLIKTRGQQVTLSCSPISGHRSVSWYQQTPGQGLQFLFEYFSETQRNKGNFPGRFSGRQFSNSRSEMNVSTLELGDSALYLCASSWGTELNTEAFFGQGTRLTVV.